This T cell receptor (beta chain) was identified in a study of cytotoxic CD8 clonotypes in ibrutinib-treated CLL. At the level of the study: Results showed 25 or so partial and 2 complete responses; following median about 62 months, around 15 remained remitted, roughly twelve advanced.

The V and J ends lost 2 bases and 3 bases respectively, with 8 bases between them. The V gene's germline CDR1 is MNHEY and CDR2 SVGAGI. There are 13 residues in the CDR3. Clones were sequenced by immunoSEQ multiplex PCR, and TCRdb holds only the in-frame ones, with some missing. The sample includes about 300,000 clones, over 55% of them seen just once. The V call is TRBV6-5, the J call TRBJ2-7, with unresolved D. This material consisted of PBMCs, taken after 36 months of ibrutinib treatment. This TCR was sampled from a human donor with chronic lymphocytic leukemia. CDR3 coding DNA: TGTGCCAGCAGTTACCGCCCCAGCTACGAGCAGTACTTC. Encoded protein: CASSYRPSYEQYF.